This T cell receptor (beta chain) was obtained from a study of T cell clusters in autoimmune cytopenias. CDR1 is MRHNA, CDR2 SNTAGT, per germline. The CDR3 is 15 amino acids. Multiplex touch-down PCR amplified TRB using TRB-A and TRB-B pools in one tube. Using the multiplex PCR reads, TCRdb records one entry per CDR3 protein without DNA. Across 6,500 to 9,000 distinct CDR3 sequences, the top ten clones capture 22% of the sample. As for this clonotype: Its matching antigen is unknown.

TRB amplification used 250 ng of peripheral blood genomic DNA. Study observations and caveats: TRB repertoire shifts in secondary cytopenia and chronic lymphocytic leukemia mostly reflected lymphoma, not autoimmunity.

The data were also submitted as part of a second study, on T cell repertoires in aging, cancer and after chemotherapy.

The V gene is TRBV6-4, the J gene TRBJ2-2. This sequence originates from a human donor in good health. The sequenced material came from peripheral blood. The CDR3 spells CASSVDSTNTGELFF.